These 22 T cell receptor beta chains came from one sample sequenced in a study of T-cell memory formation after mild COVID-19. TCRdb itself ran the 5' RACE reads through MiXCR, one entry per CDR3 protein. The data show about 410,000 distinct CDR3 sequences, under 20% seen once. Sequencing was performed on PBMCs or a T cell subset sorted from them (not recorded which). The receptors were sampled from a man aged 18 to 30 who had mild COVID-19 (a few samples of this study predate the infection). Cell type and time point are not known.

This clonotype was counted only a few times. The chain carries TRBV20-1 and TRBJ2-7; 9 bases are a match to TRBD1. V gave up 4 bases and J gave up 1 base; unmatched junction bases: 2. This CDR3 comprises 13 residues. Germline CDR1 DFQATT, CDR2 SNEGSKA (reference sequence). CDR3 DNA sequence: TGCAGTGCTACTGGACAGGGGTCCTACGAGCAGTACTTC. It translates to CSATGQGSYEQYF.

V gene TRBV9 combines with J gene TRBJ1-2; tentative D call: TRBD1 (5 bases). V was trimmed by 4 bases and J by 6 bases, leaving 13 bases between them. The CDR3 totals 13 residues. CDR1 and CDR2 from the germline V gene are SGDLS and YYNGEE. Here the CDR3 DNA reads TGTGCCAGCAGCTTTCGGGACGGGGATGGCTACACCTTC. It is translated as CASSFRDGDGYTF. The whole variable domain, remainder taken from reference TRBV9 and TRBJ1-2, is DSGVTQTPKHLITATGQRVTLRCSPRSGDLSVYWYQQSLDQGLQFLIQYYNGEERAKGNILERFSAQQFPDLHSELNLSSLELGDSALYFCASSFRDGDGYTFGSGTRLTVV.

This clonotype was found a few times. CDR3 DNA: TGTGCCAGCAGCGATGGGTCCTCACGGGGAGGCTACACCTTC. This gives the protein CASSDGSSRGGYTF. This chain uses TRBV7-9 with TRBJ1-2; D remains ambiguous. V lost 5 bases, J lost 8 bases, and 18 bases lay in between. CDR3 length equals 14 residues. Germline CDR1 SEHNR, CDR2 FQNEAQ (reference sequence).

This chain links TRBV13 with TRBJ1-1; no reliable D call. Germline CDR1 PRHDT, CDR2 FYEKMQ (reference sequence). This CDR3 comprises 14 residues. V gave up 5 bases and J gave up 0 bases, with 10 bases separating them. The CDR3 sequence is CASSTRTVNTEAFF. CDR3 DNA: TGTGCCAGCAGCACTCGAACAGTGAACACTGAAGCTTTCTTT.

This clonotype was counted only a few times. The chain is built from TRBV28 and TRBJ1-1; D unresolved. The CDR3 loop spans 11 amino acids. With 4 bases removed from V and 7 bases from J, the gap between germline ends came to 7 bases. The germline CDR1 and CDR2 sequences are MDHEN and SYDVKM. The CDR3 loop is CASSSSLEAFF. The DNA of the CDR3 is TGTGCCAGCAGTTCTAGTCTTGAAGCTTTCTTT.

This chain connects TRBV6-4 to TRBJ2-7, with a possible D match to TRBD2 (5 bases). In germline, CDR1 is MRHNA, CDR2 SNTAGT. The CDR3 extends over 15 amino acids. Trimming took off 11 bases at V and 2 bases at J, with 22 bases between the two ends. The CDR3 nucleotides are TGTGCCGGCCCGGGGAACCGGGTCCCGACCTACGAGCAGTACGTC. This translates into CAGPGNRVPTYEQYV.

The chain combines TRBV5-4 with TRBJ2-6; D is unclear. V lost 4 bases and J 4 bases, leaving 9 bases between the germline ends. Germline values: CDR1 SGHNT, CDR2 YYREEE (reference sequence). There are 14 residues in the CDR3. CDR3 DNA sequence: TGTGCCAGCAGCCCGGTTGAGGGGGCCAACGTCCTGACTTTC. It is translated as CASSPVEGANVLTF.

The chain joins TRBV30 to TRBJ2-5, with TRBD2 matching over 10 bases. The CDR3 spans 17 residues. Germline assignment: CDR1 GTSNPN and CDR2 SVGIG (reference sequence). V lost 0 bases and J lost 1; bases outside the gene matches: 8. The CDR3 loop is CAWSVDLAGASQETQYF. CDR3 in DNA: TGTGCCTGGAGTGTCGACCTAGCGGGGGCCTCCCAAGAGACCCAGTACTTC.

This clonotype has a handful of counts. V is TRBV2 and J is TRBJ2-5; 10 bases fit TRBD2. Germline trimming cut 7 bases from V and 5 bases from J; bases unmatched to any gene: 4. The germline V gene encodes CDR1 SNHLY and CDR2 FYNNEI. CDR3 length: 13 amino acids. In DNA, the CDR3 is TGTGCCAGCAAAAGCGGGGGGGCGGAGACCCAGTACTTC. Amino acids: CASKSGGAETQYF.

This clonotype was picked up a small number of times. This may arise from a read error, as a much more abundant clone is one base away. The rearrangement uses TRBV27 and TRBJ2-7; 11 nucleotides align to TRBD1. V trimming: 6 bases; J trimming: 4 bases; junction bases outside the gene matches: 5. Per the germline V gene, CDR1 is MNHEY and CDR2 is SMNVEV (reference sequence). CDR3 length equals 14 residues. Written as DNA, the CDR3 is TGTGCCAGCAGCCACGGACAGGGGGCATACGAGCAGTACTTC. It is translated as CASSHGQGAYEQYF.

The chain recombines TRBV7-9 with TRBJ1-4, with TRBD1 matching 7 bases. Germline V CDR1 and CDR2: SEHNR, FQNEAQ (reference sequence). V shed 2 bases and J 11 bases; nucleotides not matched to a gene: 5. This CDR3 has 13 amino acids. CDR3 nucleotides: TGTGCCAGCAGCTTACCGACAGGGAGGAAACTGTTTTTT. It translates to CASSLPTGRKLFF.

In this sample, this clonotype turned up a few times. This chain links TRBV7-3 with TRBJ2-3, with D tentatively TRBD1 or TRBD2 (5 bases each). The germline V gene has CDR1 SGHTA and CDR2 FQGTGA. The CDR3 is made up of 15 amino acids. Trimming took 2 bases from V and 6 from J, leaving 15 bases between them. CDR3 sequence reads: CASSLESRGGDTQYF. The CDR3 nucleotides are TGTGCCAGCAGCTTAGAGTCGAGGGGCGGTGATACGCAGTATTTT.

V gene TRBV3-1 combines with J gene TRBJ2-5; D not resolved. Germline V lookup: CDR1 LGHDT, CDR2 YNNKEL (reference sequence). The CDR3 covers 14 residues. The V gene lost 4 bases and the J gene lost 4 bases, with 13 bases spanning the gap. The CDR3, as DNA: TGTGCCAGCAGCCCACCGAATGGACCAGAGACCCAGTACTTC. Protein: CASSPPNGPETQYF.

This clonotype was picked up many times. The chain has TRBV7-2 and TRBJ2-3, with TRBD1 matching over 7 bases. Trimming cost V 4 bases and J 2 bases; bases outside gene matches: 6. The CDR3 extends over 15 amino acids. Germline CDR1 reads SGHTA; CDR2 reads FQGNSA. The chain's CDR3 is CASSSGQVITDTQYF. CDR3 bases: TGTGCCAGCAGCTCCGGACAGGTGATCACAGATACGCAGTATTTT.

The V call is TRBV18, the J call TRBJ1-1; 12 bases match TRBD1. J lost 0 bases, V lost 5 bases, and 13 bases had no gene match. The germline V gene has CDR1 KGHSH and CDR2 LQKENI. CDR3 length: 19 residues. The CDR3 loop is CASSITGTGGDKMNTEAFF. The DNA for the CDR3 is TGTGCCAGCTCAATTACCGGGACAGGGGGCGACAAAATGAACACTGAAGCTTTCTTT. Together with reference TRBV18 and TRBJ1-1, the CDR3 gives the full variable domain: NAGVMQNPRHLVRRRGQEARLRCSPMKGHSHVYWYRQLPEEGLKFMVYLQKENIIDESGMPKERFSAEFPKEGPSILRIQQVVRGDSAAYFCASSITGTGGDKMNTEAFFGQGTRLTVV.

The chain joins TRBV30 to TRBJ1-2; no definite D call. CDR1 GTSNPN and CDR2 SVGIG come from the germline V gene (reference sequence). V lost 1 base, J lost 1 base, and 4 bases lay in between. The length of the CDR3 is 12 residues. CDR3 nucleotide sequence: TGTGCCTGGAGTGAGTTTAACTATGGCTACACCTTC. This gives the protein CAWSEFNYGYTF.

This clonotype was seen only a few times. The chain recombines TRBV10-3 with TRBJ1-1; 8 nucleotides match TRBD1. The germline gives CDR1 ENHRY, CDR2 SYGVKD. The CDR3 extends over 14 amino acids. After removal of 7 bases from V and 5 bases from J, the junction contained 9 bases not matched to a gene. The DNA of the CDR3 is TGTGCCATCACTCCGGACAGGGTTGGGACTGAAGCTTTCTTT. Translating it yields CAITPDRVGTEAFF.

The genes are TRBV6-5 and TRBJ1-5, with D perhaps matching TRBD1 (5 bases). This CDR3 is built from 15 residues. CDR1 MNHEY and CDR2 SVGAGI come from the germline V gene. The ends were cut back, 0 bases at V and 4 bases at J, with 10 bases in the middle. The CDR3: CASSYSWQGNQPQHF. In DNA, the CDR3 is TGTGCCAGCAGTTACTCGTGGCAGGGTAATCAGCCCCAGCATTTT.

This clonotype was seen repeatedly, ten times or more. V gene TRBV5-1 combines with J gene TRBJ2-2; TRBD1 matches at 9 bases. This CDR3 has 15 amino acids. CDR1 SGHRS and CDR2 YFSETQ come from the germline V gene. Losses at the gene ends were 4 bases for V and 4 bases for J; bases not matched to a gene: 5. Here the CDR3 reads CASSLGDRVTGELFF. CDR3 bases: TGCGCCAGCAGCCTCGGGGACAGGGTCACCGGGGAGCTGTTTTTT.

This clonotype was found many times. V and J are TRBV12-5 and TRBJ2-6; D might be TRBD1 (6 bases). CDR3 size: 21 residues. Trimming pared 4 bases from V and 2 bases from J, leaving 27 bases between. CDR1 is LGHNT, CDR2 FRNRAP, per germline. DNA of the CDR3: TGTGCTAGTGGTTGGGCCTGGAGCAGGGGTATTAGTCAACCTGGGGCCAACGTCCTGACTTTC. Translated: CASGWAWSRGISQPGANVLTF.

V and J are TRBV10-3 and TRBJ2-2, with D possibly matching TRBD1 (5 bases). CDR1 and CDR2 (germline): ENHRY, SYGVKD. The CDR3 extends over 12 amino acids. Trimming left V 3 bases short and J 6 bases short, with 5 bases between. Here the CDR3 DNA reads TGTGCCATCAGTGAAGGGGCCGGGGAGCTGTTTTTT. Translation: CAISEGAGELFF.

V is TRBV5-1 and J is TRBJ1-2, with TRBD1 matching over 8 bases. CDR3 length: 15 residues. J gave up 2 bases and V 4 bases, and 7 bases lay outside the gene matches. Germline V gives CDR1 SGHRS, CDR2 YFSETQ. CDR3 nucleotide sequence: TGCGCCAGCAGCCTAGGACAGGGACTAAACTATGGCTACACCTTC. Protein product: CASSLGQGLNYGYTF.